This TCR beta chain originates from a study of vaccination effects on CD4 cells after COVID-19. Germline loops: CDR1 SGHTA, CDR2 FQGNSA. Trimming took 1 base from V and 4 from J; bases not matched to a gene: 7. The CDR3 is 16 amino acids. Culturing for around 10 days preceded CD4+ T cell isolation. Concerning this clone: Its antigen is undetermined.

Profiled with immunoSEQ multiplex PCR; TCRdb holds only in-frame clones, not every one. The sample includes tens of thousands of clones, about 83% of them seen just once. The material was CD4+ T cells from PBMCs cultured without peptide, obtained before COVID-19 vaccination. The source of this sequence is a human donor who received a COVID-19 vaccine. The V gene is TRBV7-2, the J gene TRBJ1-5, with 7 positions matching TRBD1. CDR3 in amino acids: CASSLETGRINQPQHF. DNA for the CDR3: TGTGCCAGCAGCTTAGAGACAGGGAGAATTAATCAGCCCCAGCATTTT.